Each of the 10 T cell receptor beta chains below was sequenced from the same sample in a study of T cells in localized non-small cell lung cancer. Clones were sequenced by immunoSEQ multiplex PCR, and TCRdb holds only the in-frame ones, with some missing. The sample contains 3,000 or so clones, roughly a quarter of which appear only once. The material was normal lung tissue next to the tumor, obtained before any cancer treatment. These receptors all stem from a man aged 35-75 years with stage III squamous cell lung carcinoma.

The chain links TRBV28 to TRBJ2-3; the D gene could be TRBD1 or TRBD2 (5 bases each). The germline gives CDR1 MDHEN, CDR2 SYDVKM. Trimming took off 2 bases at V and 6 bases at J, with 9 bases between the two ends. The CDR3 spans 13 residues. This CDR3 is CASSLGTWDTQYF. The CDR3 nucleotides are TGTGCCAGCAGTTTAGGGACGTGGGATACGCAGTATTTT.

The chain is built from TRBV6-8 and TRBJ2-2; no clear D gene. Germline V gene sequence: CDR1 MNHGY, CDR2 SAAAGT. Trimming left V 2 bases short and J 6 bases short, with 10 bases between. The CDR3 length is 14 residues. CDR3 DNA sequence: TGTGCCAGCAGTTACCAATTGGTGGCCGGGGAGCTGTTTTTT. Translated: CASSYQLVAGELFF.

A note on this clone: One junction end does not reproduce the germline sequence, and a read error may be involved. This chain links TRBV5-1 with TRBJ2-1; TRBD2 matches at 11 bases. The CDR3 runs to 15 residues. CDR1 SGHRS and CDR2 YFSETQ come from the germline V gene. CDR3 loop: CASSLGLAGINERFF. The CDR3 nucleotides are TGCGCCAGCAGCTTGGGACTAGCGGGGATCAATGAGCGGTTCTTC. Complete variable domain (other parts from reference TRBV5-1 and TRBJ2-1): KAGVTQTPRYLIKTRGQQVTLSCSPISGHRSVSWYQQTPGQGLQFLFEYFSETQRNKGNFPGRFSGRQFSNSRSEMNVSTLELGDSALYLCASSLGLAGINERFFGPGTRLTVL.

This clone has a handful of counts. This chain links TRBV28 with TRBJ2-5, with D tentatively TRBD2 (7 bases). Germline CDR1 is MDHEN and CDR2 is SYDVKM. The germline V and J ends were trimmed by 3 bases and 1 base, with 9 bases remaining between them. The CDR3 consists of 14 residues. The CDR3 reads CASSLAGAQETQYF. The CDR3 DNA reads TGTGCCAGCAGTTTGGCGGGGGCCCAAGAGACCCAGTACTTC.

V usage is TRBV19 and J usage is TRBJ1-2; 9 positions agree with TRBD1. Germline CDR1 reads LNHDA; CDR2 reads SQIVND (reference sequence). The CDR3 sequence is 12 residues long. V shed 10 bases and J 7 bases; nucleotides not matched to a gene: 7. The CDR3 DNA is TGTGCCACCCGGACAGGGGATATTGGCTACACCTTC. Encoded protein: CATRTGDIGYTF.

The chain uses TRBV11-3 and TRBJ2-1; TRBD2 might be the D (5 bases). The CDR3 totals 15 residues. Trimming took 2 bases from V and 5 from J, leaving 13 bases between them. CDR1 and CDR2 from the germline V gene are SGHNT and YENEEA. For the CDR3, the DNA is TGTGCCAGCAGCTTACTCCGGGGTTCGAACAATGAGCAGTTCTTC. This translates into CASSLLRGSNNEQFF.

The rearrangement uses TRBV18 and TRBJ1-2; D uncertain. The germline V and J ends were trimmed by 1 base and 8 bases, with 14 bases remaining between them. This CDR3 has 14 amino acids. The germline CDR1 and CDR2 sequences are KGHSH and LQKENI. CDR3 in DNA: TGTGCCAGCTCACCACAGGGTGATTCATTCGGCTACACCTTC. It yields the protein CASSPQGDSFGYTF.

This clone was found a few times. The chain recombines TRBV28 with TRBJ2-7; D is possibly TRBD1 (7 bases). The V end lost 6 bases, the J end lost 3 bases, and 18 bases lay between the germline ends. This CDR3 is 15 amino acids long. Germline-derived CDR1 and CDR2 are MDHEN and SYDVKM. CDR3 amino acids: CASRSRQGGGYEQYF. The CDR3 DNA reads TGTGCCAGCAGATCTAGACAGGGAGGAGGCTACGAGCAGTACTTC.

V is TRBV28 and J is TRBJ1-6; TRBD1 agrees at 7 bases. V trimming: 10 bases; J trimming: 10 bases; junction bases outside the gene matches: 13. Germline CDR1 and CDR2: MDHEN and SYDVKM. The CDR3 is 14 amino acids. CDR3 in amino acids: CATRVGAGGSPLHF. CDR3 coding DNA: TGTGCCACCAGAGTGGGGGCAGGGGGATCACCCCTCCACTTT.

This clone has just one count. This CDR3 reads CSVVVALGSPLHF. For the CDR3, the DNA is TGCAGCGTTGTAGTCGCATTGGGTTCACCCCTCCACTTT. This chain connects TRBV29-1 to TRBJ1-6; D unclear. This CDR3 is 13 amino acids long. From germline, CDR1 is SQVTM and CDR2 ANQGSEA. V was clipped by 4 bases and J by 9 bases, with 13 bases between them.